The clone carrying this T cell receptor (beta chain) was counted a few times. This record comes from a study of blood T cell repertoires in COVID-19. The CDR3 is 15 residues long. Germline V CDR1 and CDR2: MGHRA, YSYEKL. V lost 2 bases to trimming and J lost 3 bases, with 14 bases between them. Per the original methods: From reference gene primer amplification, estimates of nucleated cell counts were derived. The assay was immunoSEQ multiplex PCR, and TCRdb's table has in-frame clones only and misses some. V and J calls and clone size are copied from that table; D and trimming were computed from the DNA. The sample has around 430,000 clones, 85% to 90% seen once; the top ten hold roughly a tenth.

Sequencing input: PBMCs or T cells enriched from blood (not recorded which). The receptor comes from a woman aged 45-60 years who had recovered from COVID-19. This chain links TRBV4-1 with TRBJ2-7, with D perhaps matching TRBD2 (5 bases). The CDR3 coding sequence is TGCGCCAGCAGCCAAACCGACGGAGGATACTACGAGCAGTACTTC. Translating it yields CASSQTDGGYYEQYF.